This TCR beta chain was retrieved from a study of cytomegalovirus exposure and HLA in healthy donors. Using immunoSEQ multiplex PCR, the repertoire was profiled, and TCRdb retains in-frame clones only, with some absent. The repertoire has some 80,000 clones, almost 97% of them found once; the top ten carry over 1.5%. On this clone itself: Its antigen is as yet unknown.

V shed 5 bases, J shed 3 bases, and the junction held 7 bases outside the gene matches. CDR3 length equals 15 residues. The germline gives CDR1 SGHRS, CDR2 YFSETQ. Study findings and constraints: A few of the chains that were CMV-associated were confirmed in vitro to be specific for CMV antigens.

The chain employs TRBV5-1 and TRBJ2-7; the match to TRBD2 covers 11 bases. Sequenced material: PBMCs. The clonotype was recovered from a man aged 18 to 30 in good health and CMV-seropositive. CDR3 protein: CASRPLAGGIYEQYF. DNA of the CDR3: TGCGCCAGCAGGCCCCTAGCGGGAGGCATCTACGAGCAGTACTTC.